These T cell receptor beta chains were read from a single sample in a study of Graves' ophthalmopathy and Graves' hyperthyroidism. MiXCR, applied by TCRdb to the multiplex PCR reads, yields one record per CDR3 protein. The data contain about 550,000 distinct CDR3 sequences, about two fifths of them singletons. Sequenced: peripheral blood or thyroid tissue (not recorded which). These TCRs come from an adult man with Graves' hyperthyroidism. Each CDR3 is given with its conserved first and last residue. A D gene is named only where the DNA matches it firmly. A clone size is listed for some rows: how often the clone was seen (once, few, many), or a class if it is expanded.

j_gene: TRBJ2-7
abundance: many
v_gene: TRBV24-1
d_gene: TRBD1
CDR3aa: CATSEGQGRQYF
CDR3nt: TGTGCCACCAGTGAAGGACAGGGCCGGCAGTACTTC

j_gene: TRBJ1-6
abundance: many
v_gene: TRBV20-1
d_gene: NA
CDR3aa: CSATRPTRTNNSPLHF
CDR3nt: TGCAGTGCCACCAGACCGACGAGAACCAATAATTCACCCCTCCACTTT

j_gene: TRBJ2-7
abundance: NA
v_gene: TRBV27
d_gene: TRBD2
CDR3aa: CASRTASGAYEQYF
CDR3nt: TGTGCCAGCAGGACCGCTAGCGGGGCCTACGAGCAGTACTTC

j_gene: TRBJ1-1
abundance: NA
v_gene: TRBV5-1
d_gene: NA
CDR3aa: CASSLRLMNTEAFF
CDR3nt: TGTGCCAGCAGCCTTCGGCTGATGAACACTGAAGCTTTCTTT

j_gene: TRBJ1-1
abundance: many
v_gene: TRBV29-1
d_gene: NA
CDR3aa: CSVNPTGLNTEAFF
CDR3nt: TGCAGCGTCAACCCGACAGGATTGAACACTGAAGCTTTCTTT

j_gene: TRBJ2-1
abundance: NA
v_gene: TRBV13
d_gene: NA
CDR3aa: CASSHRASPGYNEQFF
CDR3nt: TGTGCCAGCAGCCATCGCGCATCCCCGGGCTACAATGAGCAGTTCTTC

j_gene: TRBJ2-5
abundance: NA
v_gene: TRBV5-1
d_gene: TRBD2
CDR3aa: CASSSELAGGPGTQYF
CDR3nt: TGCGCCAGCAGCTCCGAACTAGCGGGGGGGCCGGGGACCCAGTACTTC

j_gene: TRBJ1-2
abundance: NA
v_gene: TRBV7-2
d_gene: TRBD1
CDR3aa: CASSFTERTGADGYTF
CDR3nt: TGTGCCAGCAGCTTTACCGAAAGGACAGGGGCGGATGGCTACACCTTC

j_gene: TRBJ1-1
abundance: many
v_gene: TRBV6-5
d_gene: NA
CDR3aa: CASNRVVGAGNTEAFF
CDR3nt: TGTGCCAGCAACCGCGTCGTCGGGGCGGGGAACACTGAAGCTTTCTTT

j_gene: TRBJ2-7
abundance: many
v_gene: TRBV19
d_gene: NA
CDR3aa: CASSIGRIRRSEQYF
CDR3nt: TGTGCCAGTAGTATTGGTCGGATACGACGGAGCGAGCAGTACTTC

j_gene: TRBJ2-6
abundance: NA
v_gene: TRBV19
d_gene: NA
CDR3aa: CASSIGAGAPSGANVLTF
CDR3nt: TGTGCCAGTAGTATAGGGGCAGGGGCCCCCTCTGGGGCCAACGTCCTGACTTTC

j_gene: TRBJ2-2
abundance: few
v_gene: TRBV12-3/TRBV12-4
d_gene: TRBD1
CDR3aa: CASSLVAQGAGELFF
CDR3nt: TGTGCCAGCAGTTTAGTTGCCCAGGGGGCCGGGGAGCTGTTTTTT

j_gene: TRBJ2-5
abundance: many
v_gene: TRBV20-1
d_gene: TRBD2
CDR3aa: CSAREPTSGRYGTQYF
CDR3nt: TGCAGTGCTAGAGAACCGACTAGCGGGAGATATGGGACCCAGTACTTC

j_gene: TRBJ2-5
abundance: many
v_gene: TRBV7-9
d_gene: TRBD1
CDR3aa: CASSLDPGQGLMYQETQYF
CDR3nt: TGTGCCAGCAGCTTAGATCCCGGACAGGGGCTAATGTACCAAGAGACCCAGTACTTC

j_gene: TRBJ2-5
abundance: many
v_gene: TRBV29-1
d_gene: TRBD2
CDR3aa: CSVEVSSGRSETQYF
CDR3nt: TGCAGCGTTGAAGTCTCTAGCGGGAGGAGTGAGACCCAGTACTTC

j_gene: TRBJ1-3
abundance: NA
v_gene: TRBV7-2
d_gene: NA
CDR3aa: CASSPGTYYGYTIYF
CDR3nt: TGTGCCAGCAGCCCAGGGACATACTATGGCTACACCATATATTTT

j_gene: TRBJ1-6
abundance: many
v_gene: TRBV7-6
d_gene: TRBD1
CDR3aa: CASSFGVSVGRTGLKHSPLHF
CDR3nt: TGTGCCAGCAGCTTCGGCGTTTCGGTGGGTCGGACAGGTCTAAAGCATTCACCCCTCCACTTT

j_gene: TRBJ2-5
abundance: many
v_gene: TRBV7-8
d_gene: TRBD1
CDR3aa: CASSLGQGVGETQYF
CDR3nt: TGTGCCAGCAGCTTGGGACAGGGGGTGGGAGAGACCCAGTACTTC

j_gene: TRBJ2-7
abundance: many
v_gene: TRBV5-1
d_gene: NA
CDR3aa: CASSRTRDASYEQYF
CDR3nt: TGCGCCAGCAGCCGAACACGGGACGCATCCTACGAGCAGTACTTC

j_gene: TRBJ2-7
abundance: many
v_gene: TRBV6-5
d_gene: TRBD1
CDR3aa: CASSQGQGVEQYF
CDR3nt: TGTGCCAGCAGCCAGGGACAGGGAGTGGAGCAGTACTTC

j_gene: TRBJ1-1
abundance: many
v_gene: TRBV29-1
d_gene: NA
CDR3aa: CSVEVGGGTEAFF
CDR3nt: TGCAGCGTTGAAGTGGGAGGAGGCACTGAAGCTTTCTTT

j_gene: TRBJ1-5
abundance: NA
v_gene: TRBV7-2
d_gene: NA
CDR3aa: CASSLGLRSQHF
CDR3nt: TGTGCCAGCAGCTTAGGACTGCGGTCCCAGCATTTT

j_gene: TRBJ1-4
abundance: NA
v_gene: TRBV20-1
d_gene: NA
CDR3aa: CSAGGTSGNGVTGELFGNEKLFF
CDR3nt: TGCAGTGCTGGGGGGACTAGCGGGAACGGCGTCACCGGGGAGCTGTTTGGAAATGAAAAACTGTTTTTT

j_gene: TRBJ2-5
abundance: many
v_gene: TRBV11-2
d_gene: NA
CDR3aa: CASSQGEQETQYF
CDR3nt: TGTGCCAGCAGTCAAGGGGAGCAAGAGACCCAGTACTTC

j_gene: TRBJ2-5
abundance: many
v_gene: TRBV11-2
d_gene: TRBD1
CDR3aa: CASSRQGKTGQETQYF
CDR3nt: TGTGCCAGCAGCAGACAGGGCAAGACGGGCCAGGAGACCCAGTACTTC

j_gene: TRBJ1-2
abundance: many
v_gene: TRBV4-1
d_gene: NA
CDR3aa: CASSQDNSYGYTF
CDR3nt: TGCGCCAGCAGCCAAGACAATTCCTATGGCTACACCTTC

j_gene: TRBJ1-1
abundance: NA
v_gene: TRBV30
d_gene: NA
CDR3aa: CAWREQGDPEAFF
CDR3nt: TGTGCCTGGAGGGAACAAGGGGACCCTGAAGCTTTCTTT

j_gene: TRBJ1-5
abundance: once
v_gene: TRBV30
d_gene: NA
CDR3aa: CAWSVNGVYQPQHF
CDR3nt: TGTGCCTGGAGTGTAAACGGGGTTTATCAGCCCCAGCATTTT

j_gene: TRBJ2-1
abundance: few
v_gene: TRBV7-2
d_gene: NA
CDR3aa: CASSLGAGDEQFF
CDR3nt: TGTGCCAGCAGCTTAGGGGCAGGCGATGAGCAGTTCTTC

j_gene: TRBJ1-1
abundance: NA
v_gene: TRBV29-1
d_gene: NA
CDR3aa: CSVTPGYTEAFF
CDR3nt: TGCAGCGTGACCCCAGGGTACACTGAAGCTTTCTTT

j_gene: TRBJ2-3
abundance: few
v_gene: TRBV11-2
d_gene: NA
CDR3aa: CASSSQHGSNTDTQYF
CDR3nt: TGTGCCAGCAGCTCACAGCACGGATCAAACACAGATACGCAGTATTTT

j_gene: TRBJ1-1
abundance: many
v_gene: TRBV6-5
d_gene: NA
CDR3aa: CASSYSSAGRFEAFF
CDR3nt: TGTGCCAGCAGTTACTCGAGTGCAGGGCGGTTTGAAGCTTTCTTT

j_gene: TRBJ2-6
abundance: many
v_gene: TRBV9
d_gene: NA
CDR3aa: CASGGGSGANVLTF
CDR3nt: TGTGCCAGCGGAGGGGGGTCCGGGGCCAACGTCCTGACTTTC

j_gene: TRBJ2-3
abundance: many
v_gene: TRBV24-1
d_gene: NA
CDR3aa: CATSDSVKTQYF
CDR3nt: TGTGCCACCAGTGATTCTGTCAAGACGCAGTATTTT

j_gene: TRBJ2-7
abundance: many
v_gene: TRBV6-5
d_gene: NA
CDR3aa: CASSYRQNYEQYF
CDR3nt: TGTGCCAGCAGTTACAGACAGAACTACGAGCAGTACTTC

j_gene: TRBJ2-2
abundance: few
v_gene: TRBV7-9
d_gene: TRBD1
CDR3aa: CASSLDRGPGELFF
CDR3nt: TGTGCCAGCAGTTTGGACAGGGGCCCCGGGGAGCTGTTTTTT

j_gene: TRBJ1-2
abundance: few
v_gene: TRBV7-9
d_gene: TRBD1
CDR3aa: CASSPRQGAQGTYGYTF
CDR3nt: TGTGCCAGCAGCCCGAGACAGGGGGCGCAAGGGACCTATGGCTACACCTTC